The clone carrying this T cell receptor (beta chain) has only a few counts. Its target is unknown. This record belongs to a study of cytomegalovirus exposure and HLA in healthy donors. Across the whole study: Around 180 million T cells yielded approximately 110 million unique TCR beta sequences in earlier analysis.

General observations from the study: It was approximately 150 TCR beta chains that were listed as cytomegalovirus-associated. Later analysis identified 16,951 TCR beta sequences associated with HLA alleles, using a false discovery rate threshold of 0.05.

Germline CDR1 reads SGHTA; CDR2 reads FQGNSA. V dropped 1 base and J dropped 0 bases, with 16 bases sitting between them. The CDR3 consists of 17 residues. The study ran its PCR with 60 Vbeta and 13 Jbeta primers. Profiled with immunoSEQ multiplex PCR; TCRdb holds only in-frame clones, not every one. The sample carries 170,000 or so clones, around four fifths recorded once. This TCR came from a woman in her fifties or sixties in good health and CMV-seropositive. This chain uses TRBV7-2 with TRBJ2-7; TRBD2 might be the D (5 bases). The sequencing sample was made of PBMCs. The CDR3 is CASSLGFGGRFSYEQYF. The CDR3 region has the DNA TGTGCCAGCAGCTTAGGATTCGGCGGGCGTTTCTCCTACGAGCAGTACTTC.